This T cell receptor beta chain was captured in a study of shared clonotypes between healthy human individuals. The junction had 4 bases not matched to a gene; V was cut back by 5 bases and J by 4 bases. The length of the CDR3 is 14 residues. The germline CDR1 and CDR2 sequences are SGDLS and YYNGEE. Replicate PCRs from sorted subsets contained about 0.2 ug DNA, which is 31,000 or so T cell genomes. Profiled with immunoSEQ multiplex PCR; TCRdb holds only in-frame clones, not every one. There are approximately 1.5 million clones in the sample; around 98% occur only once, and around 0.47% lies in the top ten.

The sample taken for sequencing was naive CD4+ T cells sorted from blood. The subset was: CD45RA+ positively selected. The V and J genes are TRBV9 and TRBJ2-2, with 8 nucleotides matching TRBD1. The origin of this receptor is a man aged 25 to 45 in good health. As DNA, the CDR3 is TGTGCCAGCAGAGGGACAGGCGGCACCGGGGAGCTGTTTTTT. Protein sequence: CASRGTGGTGELFF.